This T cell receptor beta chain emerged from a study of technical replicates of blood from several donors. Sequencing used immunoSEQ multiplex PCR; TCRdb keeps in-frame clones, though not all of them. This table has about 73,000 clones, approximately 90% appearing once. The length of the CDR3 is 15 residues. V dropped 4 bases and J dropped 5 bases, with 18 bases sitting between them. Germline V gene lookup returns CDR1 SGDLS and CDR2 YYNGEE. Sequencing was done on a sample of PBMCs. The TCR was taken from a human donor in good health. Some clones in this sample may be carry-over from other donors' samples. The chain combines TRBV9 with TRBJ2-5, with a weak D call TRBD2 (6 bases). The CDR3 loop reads CASSTKDYWWETQYF. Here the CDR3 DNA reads TGTGCCAGCAGCACCAAGGACTACTGGTGGGAGACCCAGTACTTC. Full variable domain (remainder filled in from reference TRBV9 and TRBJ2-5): DSGVTQTPKHLITATGQRVTLRCSPRSGDLSVYWYQQSLDQGLQFLIQYYNGEERAKGNILERFSAQQFPDLHSELNLSSLELGDSALYFCASSTKDYWWETQYFGPGTRLLVL.